This T cell receptor (beta chain) is drawn from a study of cytomegalovirus exposure and HLA in healthy donors. V was clipped by 3 bases and J by 5 bases; unmatched bases: 5. The CDR3 has 13 residues. The germline gives CDR1 SGHNT, CDR2 YYREEE (reference sequence). The PCR made use of 60 Vbeta and 13 Jbeta primers. This table comes from immunoSEQ multiplex PCR, and its TCRdb copy is limited to in-frame clones, with some not included. The table lists 150,000 to 200,000 clones, roughly four fifths of them singletons. The TCR originated in a girl aged 10 to 17 in good health and CMV-seropositive. The rearrangement uses TRBV5-4 and TRBJ2-7; 7 bases fit TRBD1. Material for sequencing was PBMCs. CDR3 DNA sequence: TGTGCCAGCAGCTCGTACAGGGGCGACGAGCAGTACTTC. Its protein product is CASSSYRGDEQYF.